The rows below give T cell receptor beta chains drawn from one sample of a study of early T cells in non-severe SARS-CoV-2 infection. TCRdb ran MiXCR on the 5' RACE reads and lists one entry per CDR3 protein. Of some 71,000 distinct CDR3 sequences listed, about 9.4% are singletons. The source material was whole blood. The receptors originated from an adult who was a healthcare worker with PCR-confirmed SARS-CoV-2 infection or an uninfected control (not recorded which). CDR3s leave out the opening cysteine and the closing phenylalanine or tryptophan. Each record gives: clone size, J gene, V gene, CDR3 protein. Rows give clone size only sometimes, using once, few, many, or a class for an expanded clone.

abundance: few
j_gene: TRBJ2-1
v_gene: TRBV7-8
CDR3aa: ASSPMTIAGNNEQF

abundance: many
j_gene: TRBJ2-5
v_gene: TRBV12-3/TRBV12-4
CDR3aa: ASIAPGEPRCSAQY

abundance: few
j_gene: TRBJ2-7
v_gene: TRBV9
CDR3aa: ASSAGTSSYEQY

abundance: many
j_gene: TRBJ2-7
v_gene: TRBV2
CDR3aa: ASSPTAQGEQY

abundance: many
j_gene: TRBJ2-1
v_gene: TRBV29-1
CDR3aa: SVEGTSDTYNEQF

abundance: many
j_gene: TRBJ1-1
v_gene: TRBV6-4
CDR3aa: ASSDEPHSPAF

abundance: few
j_gene: TRBJ2-3
v_gene: TRBV4-2
CDR3aa: ASSQDPQAGKDTQY

abundance: few
j_gene: TRBJ2-7
v_gene: TRBV7-9
CDR3aa: ASSLWRGIVPGQGAEQY

abundance: many
j_gene: TRBJ1-1
v_gene: TRBV20-1
CDR3aa: SARRTGTGYTEAF

abundance: -
j_gene: TRBJ1-4
v_gene: TRBV20-1
CDR3aa: SARDSRMGEKLF

abundance: many
j_gene: TRBJ1-5
v_gene: TRBV2
CDR3aa: ASSTTPGNSNQPQH

abundance: many
j_gene: TRBJ2-3
v_gene: TRBV18
CDR3aa: ASSPLRTEGKDTQY

abundance: few
j_gene: TRBJ2-7
v_gene: TRBV5-1
CDR3aa: ASSQYDSSTYEQY

abundance: few
j_gene: TRBJ2-5
v_gene: TRBV7-2
CDR3aa: ASSSLRGETQY

abundance: -
j_gene: TRBJ2-6
v_gene: TRBV10-3
CDR3aa: AISDSGRGANVLT

abundance: many
j_gene: TRBJ2-1
v_gene: TRBV20-1
CDR3aa: SASSRSGSSYNEQF

abundance: many
j_gene: TRBJ2-7
v_gene: TRBV20-1
CDR3aa: SARAGHRYEQY

abundance: -
j_gene: TRBJ2-7
v_gene: TRBV28
CDR3aa: ASSLYDGSSYEQY

abundance: many
j_gene: TRBJ1-4
v_gene: TRBV7-9
CDR3aa: ASSYTGGFNEKLF

abundance: -
j_gene: TRBJ2-7
v_gene: TRBV5-1
CDR3aa: ASSSNSYEQY

abundance: -
j_gene: TRBJ2-7
v_gene: TRBV29-1
CDR3aa: SVTGTGSYEQY

abundance: many
j_gene: TRBJ2-3
v_gene: TRBV3-1
CDR3aa: ASSQEGVPNTQY

abundance: -
j_gene: TRBJ2-7
v_gene: TRBV2
CDR3aa: ASSDGLHAQY

abundance: -
j_gene: TRBJ1-1
v_gene: TRBV11-2
CDR3aa: ASSLDREGRAF

abundance: few
j_gene: TRBJ2-2
v_gene: TRBV11-1
CDR3aa: ASSLAGVNTGELF

abundance: few
j_gene: TRBJ2-1
v_gene: TRBV5-4
CDR3aa: ASRGGLAGSYNEQF

abundance: many
j_gene: TRBJ2-1
v_gene: TRBV6-2/TRBV6-3
CDR3aa: ASSSGTSGNLGWNEQF